This TCR beta chain is drawn from a study of vaccination and CD4 T cells after COVID-19. For this clonotype: Its antigen is as yet unknown.

The trim removed 6 bases at V and 3 bases at J, leaving 9 bases unmatched. This CDR3 comprises 16 residues. The germline V gene encodes CDR1 SGHTA and CDR2 FQGNSA. The Oncomine TCR Beta short-read assay generated sequence data from the DNA of cultured CD4+ T cells. TCRdb reprocessed the PCR reads with MiXCR, giving one entry per CDR3 protein. The table lists 20,000 to 25,000 distinct CDR3 sequences, around 50% of them singletons, with 5.5% to 7% in the top ten. Treatment: roughly ten-day PBMC culture with coronavirus spike peptide pools or control peptides (ViraFEST assay). Dates of PCR positivity, March to December 2020, preceded the US Alpha, Beta and Delta variants. Half the medium was exchanged for fresh IL-2 medium on days 3 and 7.

The sequencing input was CD4+ T cells from blood, cultured in vitro. This receptor was taken from a human donor who had recovered from COVID-19. The chain links TRBV7-2 to TRBJ1-2; 11 bases are shared with TRBD1. The CDR3 DNA reads TGTGCCAGCAGTTTCCCGCCGGGACAGGGGGACTATGGCTACACCTTC. Encoded protein: CASSFPPGQGDYGYTF.